These 24 T cell receptor beta chains were sequenced from one sample in a study of T cell responses to AZD1222 COVID-19 vaccine. The table came from immunoSEQ multiplex PCR; TCRdb's copy has only in-frame clones and leaves some out. The sample yields about 130,000 clones, roughly 90% seen once. Sequenced here: peripheral blood, sampled on day 0 of AZD1222 vaccination. Every receptor here comes from an adult in good health.

This chain uses TRBV18 with TRBJ1-2; D is possibly TRBD1 (5 bases). The CDR3 runs 13 residues. In germline, CDR1 is KGHSH, CDR2 LQKENI. Trimming cost V 6 bases and J 0 bases, with 8 bases left between them. DNA of the CDR3: TGTGCCAGCTCTCCGGACACTAACTATGGCTACACCTTC. It specifies CASSPDTNYGYTF.

The CDR3 region has the DNA TGCGCCAGCAGCTTGGCGTCTTTCGGGGTTGGTGAAAAACTGTTTTTT. Its protein is CASSLASFGVGEKLFF. The chain uses TRBV5-1 and TRBJ1-4; D not certain. V lost 0 bases, J lost 7 bases, and 16 bases lay in between. Germline values: CDR1 SGHRS, CDR2 YFSETQ. The CDR3 sequence is 16 residues long. Complete variable domain (other parts from reference TRBV5-1 and TRBJ1-4): KAGVTQTPRYLIKTRGQQVTLSCSPISGHRSVSWYQQTPGQGLQFLFEYFSETQRNKGNFPGRFSGRQFSNSRSEMNVSTLELGDSALYLCASSLASFGVGEKLFFGSGTQLSVL.

The V call is TRBV10-3, the J call TRBJ1-1; D remains unclear. Germline-derived CDR1 and CDR2 are ENHRY and SYGVKD. Trimming took off 0 bases at V and 4 bases at J, with 12 bases between the two ends. This CDR3 comprises 15 residues. CDR3 protein: CAISESRLGGTEAFF. The CDR3 bases are TGTGCCATCAGTGAGTCGAGACTTGGTGGCACTGAAGCTTTCTTT.

The genes are TRBV9 and TRBJ2-3; 10 nucleotides align to TRBD2. Germline trimming cut 0 bases from V and 3 bases from J; bases unmatched to any gene: 7. In germline, CDR1 is SGDLS, CDR2 YYNGEE. This CDR3 spans 17 amino acids. The CDR3 region is CASSVGVAGGDTDTQYF. CDR3 in DNA: TGTGCCAGCAGCGTAGGAGTAGCGGGAGGAGATACAGATACGCAGTATTTT.

This chain uses TRBV18 with TRBJ1-2; D is unclear. V lost 1 base, J lost 0 bases, and 9 bases lay in between. Germline assignment: CDR1 KGHSH and CDR2 LQKENI. The CDR3 covers 15 residues. The CDR3 bases are TGTGCCAGCTCACCACGGCCAGAAGCTAACTATGGCTACACCTTC. This translates into CASSPRPEANYGYTF.

The J gene is TRBJ1-1, the V gene TRBV3-1 (or the pseudogene TRBV3-2); D uncertain. The V and J ends lost 0 bases and 5 bases respectively, with 10 bases between them. Germline CDR1 LGHDT, CDR2 YNNKEL (reference sequence). The CDR3 is 14 amino acids. Written as DNA, the CDR3 is TGTGCCAGCAGCCAAGATTCAAGGAAGACTGAAGCTTTCTTT. Translating gives CASSQDSRKTEAFF.

This clone was detected only once. This CDR3 reads CASSDQGGETQYF. The DNA for the CDR3 is TGCGCCAGCAGCGATCAGGGTGGAGAGACCCAGTACTTC. The chain employs TRBV5-1 and TRBJ2-5, with D possibly being TRBD1 (5 bases). The CDR3 sequence is 13 residues long. V lost 4 bases and J 4 bases, leaving 11 bases between the germline ends. Germline V CDR1 and CDR2: SGHRS, YFSETQ.

The chain is built from TRBV28 and TRBJ1-6; no clear D. The CDR3 contains 12 residues. Germline V CDR1 and CDR2: MDHEN, SYDVKM. V lost 6 bases and J lost 9, with 9 bases in between. The chain's CDR3 is CASRLFGSPLHF. The CDR3 DNA is TGTGCCAGCAGACTCTTCGGTTCACCCCTCCACTTT.

This chain connects TRBV4-1 to TRBJ1-2; possible D gene TRBD1, 5 bases. Germline V lookup: CDR1 MGHRA, CDR2 YSYEKL. The V end was cut by 0 bases, the J end by 5 bases, with 16 bases between. The CDR3 is 16 residues long. The CDR3 spells CASSQDPRGDGYGYTF. In nucleotides, the CDR3 is TGCGCCAGCAGCCAAGATCCAAGGGGAGACGGATATGGCTACACCTTC.

This sequence joins TRBV10-3 and TRBJ1-2; D is uncertain. Looked up from germline, CDR1 is ENHRY and CDR2 is SYGVKD. The V end lost 10 bases, the J end lost 6 bases, and 12 bases lay between the germline ends. There are 11 residues in the CDR3. In DNA, the CDR3 is TGTGCCACCCATGGGCTTAATGGCTACACCTTC. Translation gives CATHGLNGYTF.

The V and J genes are TRBV7-2 and TRBJ2-3, with D perhaps TRBD1 (6 bases). The length of the CDR3 is 16 residues. The V gene's germline CDR1 is SGHTA and CDR2 FQGNSA. V was pared by 5 bases and J by 0 bases, with 15 bases between. This CDR3 is CASSPTGSSSTDTQYF. For the CDR3, the DNA is TGTGCCAGCAGCCCGACAGGTAGTTCTAGCACAGATACGCAGTATTTT.

The J gene is TRBJ1-6, the V gene TRBV14; D is perhaps TRBD1 (6 bases). The CDR3 contains 17 residues. Germline V gene sequence: CDR1 SGHDN, CDR2 FVKESK. Trimming took 1 base from V and 7 from J, leaving 17 bases between them. CDR3 sequence (DNA): TGTGCCAGCAGCCAAGTTGGTGTGCCAGGGGTGAATTCACCCCTCCACTTT. Amino acids: CASSQVGVPGVNSPLHF.

V gene TRBV7-9 combines with J gene TRBJ1-4; possibly TRBD1 for D (5 bases). V shed 5 bases and J shed 6 bases, with 10 bases lying between them. Germline CDR1 and CDR2: SEHNR and FQNEAQ (reference sequence). The CDR3 is 13 amino acids. The chain's CDR3 is CASSPRDHEKLFF. Written as DNA, the CDR3 is TGTGCCAGCAGCCCCCGGGACCATGAAAAACTGTTTTTT.

The J gene is TRBJ2-7, the V gene TRBV5-4, with D hard to call. V gave up 4 bases and J gave up 4 bases, with 18 bases separating them. Germline V gene data show CDR1 as SGHNT and CDR2 as YYREEE (reference sequence). The CDR3 is 15 amino acids. CDR3 sequence (DNA): TGTGCCAGCAGCCCGGGCCCTGAGGCGGATTACGAGCAGTACTTC. Residues: CASSPGPEADYEQYF.

The chain carries TRBV2 and TRBJ2-7; D possibly matches TRBD1 or TRBD2 (5 bases each). The germline CDR1 and CDR2 sequences are SNHLY and FYNNEI. The ends were cut back, 6 bases at V and 7 bases at J, with 16 bases in the middle. The CDR3 extends over 13 amino acids. CDR3 DNA: TGTGCCAGCAGATTTGGGGGACCTAGGGAGCAGTACTTC. Translating gives CASRFGGPREQYF.

CDR3 sequence reads: CASSLGDRAYEQYF. In nucleotides, the CDR3 is TGTGCCAGCAGCTTGGGGGACAGGGCATACGAGCAGTACTTC. The J gene is TRBJ2-7, the V gene TRBV5-4, with 9 bases fitting TRBD1. V lost 0 bases and J lost 4; bases outside the gene matches: 2. Germline values: CDR1 SGHNT, CDR2 YYREEE (reference sequence). This CDR3 spans 14 amino acids.

This chain uses TRBV5-5 with TRBJ1-4; D gene uncertain. V lost 1 base to trimming and J lost 0 bases, with 13 bases between them. This CDR3 has 17 amino acids. Germline CDR1 and CDR2: SGHKS and YYEKEE (reference sequence). Here the CDR3 DNA reads TGTGCCAGCAGCTTGAGCACGGGATTATCAACTAATGAAAAACTGTTTTTT. Its protein product is CASSLSTGLSTNEKLFF.

The rearrangement joins TRBV4-3 to TRBJ2-7; 7 bases are shared with TRBD1. In germline, CDR1 is LGHNA, CDR2 YSLEER. This CDR3 is built from 18 residues. V was clipped by 0 bases and J by 2 bases; unmatched bases: 13. The CDR3 loop is CASSQDIRTGIGTYEQYF. The CDR3 bases are TGCGCCAGCAGCCAAGATATTCGGACAGGTATCGGAACCTACGAGCAGTACTTC.

This chain connects TRBV19 to TRBJ1-2; 7 bases line up with TRBD1. V shed 4 bases and J 4 bases; nucleotides not matched to a gene: 6. CDR3 length equals 14 residues. Germline V gene data show CDR1 as LNHDA and CDR2 as SQIVND (reference sequence). CDR3 in DNA: TGTGCCAGTAGTAGGACAGGTCTGGTCTATGGCTACACCTTC. It yields the protein CASSRTGLVYGYTF.

The chain joins TRBV27 to TRBJ1-4; 10 nucleotides match TRBD1. After removal of 1 base from V and 2 bases from J, the junction contained 1 base not matched to a gene. CDR3 length: 16 residues. Germline CDR1 and CDR2: MNHEY and SMNVEV (reference sequence). CDR3 protein: CASSLWTGGTNEKLFF. The CDR3 nucleotides are TGTGCCAGCAGTTTATGGACAGGGGGGACTAATGAAAAACTGTTTTTT. The full variable domain, its missing parts supplied by reference TRBV27 and TRBJ1-4, is EAQVTQNPRYLITVTGKKLTVTCSQNMNHEYMSWYRQDPGLGLRQIYYSMNVEVTDKGDVPEGYKVSRKEKRNFPLILESPSPNQTSLYFCASSLWTGGTNEKLFFGSGTQLSVL.

V usage is TRBV30 and J usage is TRBJ1-5; D possibly corresponds to TRBD1 (5 bases). The CDR3 covers 15 residues. The germline CDR1 and CDR2 sequences are GTSNPN and SVGIG (reference sequence). V lost 0 bases to trimming and J lost 4 bases, with 13 bases between them. CDR3 bases: TGTGCCTGGAGTGTGGGGGGGATTGGGAATCAGCCCCAGCATTTT. This sequence encodes CAWSVGGIGNQPQHF.

The CDR3 is CASSTLTSGSNEQFF. DNA of the CDR3: TGCGCCAGCAGCACGTTGACTAGCGGGAGTAATGAGCAGTTCTTC. The chain is built from TRBV5-1 and TRBJ2-1, with 12 bases matching TRBD2. The CDR3 consists of 15 residues. V lost 4 bases, J lost 7 bases, and 6 bases stayed unmatched. The germline CDR1 and CDR2 sequences are SGHRS and YFSETQ. Filled out from reference TRBV5-1 and TRBJ2-1, the complete variable domain reads KAGVTQTPRYLIKTRGQQVTLSCSPISGHRSVSWYQQTPGQGLQFLFEYFSETQRNKGNFPGRFSGRQFSNSRSEMNVSTLELGDSALYLCASSTLTSGSNEQFFGPGTRLTVL.

The chain has TRBV19 and TRBJ2-5; D may be TRBD2 (6 bases). The CDR3 contains 14 residues. Germline CDR1 is LNHDA and CDR2 is SQIVND (reference sequence). Trimming took off 5 bases at V and 3 bases at J, with 13 bases between the two ends. Here the CDR3 DNA reads TGTGCCAGTAGTCCGCTAGCGTCTAAAGAGACCCAGTACTTC. Translating it yields CASSPLASKETQYF.

V gene TRBV9 combines with J gene TRBJ2-3; D assignment may be TRBD1 or TRBD2 (6 bases each). V was cut by 0 bases and J by 0 bases, with 8 bases left in between. CDR3 length: 15 amino acids. CDR1 is SGDLS and CDR2 is YYNGEE in the germline V gene. CDR3 DNA: TGTGCCAGCAGCGTAGGGGGGGCCAGCACAGATACGCAGTATTTT. It translates to CASSVGGASTDTQYF.